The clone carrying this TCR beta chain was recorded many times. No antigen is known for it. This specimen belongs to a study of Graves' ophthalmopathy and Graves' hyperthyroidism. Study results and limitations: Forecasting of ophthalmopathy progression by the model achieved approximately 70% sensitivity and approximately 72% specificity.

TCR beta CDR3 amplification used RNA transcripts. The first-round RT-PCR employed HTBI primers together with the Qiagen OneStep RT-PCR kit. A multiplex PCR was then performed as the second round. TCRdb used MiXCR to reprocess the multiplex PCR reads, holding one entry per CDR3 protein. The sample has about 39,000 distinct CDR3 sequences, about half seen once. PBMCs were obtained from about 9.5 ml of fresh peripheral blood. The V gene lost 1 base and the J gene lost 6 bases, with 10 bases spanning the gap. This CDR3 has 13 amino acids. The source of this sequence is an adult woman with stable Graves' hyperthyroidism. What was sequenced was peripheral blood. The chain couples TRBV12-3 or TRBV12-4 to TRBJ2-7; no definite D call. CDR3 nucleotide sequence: TGTGCCAGCAGTTTAGGGGCGGTCCGCGAGCAGTACTTC. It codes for CASSLGAVREQYF.